These 2 T cell receptor beta chains share one sample of origin, sequenced in a study of cytomegalovirus exposure and HLA in healthy donors. Profiled with immunoSEQ multiplex PCR; TCRdb holds only in-frame clones, not every one. The table records about 160,000 clones, roughly 90% of them present only once. What was sequenced was PBMCs. The receptors here all came from a young woman in good health and CMV-seropositive.

V usage is TRBV11-3 and J usage is TRBJ2-7, with 7 nucleotides matching TRBD2. V lost 2 bases and J lost 2; bases outside the gene matches: 3. Germline-derived CDR1 and CDR2 are SGHNT and YENEEA. The CDR3 spans 14 residues. The CDR3 DNA reads TGTGCCAGCAGCTTAACGGCGGGAGCCTACGAGCAGTACTTC. Residues: CASSLTAGAYEQYF. Full variable domain (rest looked up from reference TRBV11-3 and TRBJ2-7): EAGVVQSPRYKIIEKKQPVAFWCNPISGHNTLYWYLQNLGQGPELLIRYENEEAVDDSQLPKDRFSAERLKGVDSTLKIQPAELGDSAVYLCASSLTAGAYEQYFGPGTRLTVT.

This clone has just one count. The chain couples TRBV15 to TRBJ1-3; D remains unclear. V was trimmed by 3 bases and J by 0 bases, leaving 6 bases between them. Germline V CDR1 and CDR2: LNHNV, YYDKDF (reference sequence). The CDR3 has 14 residues. The CDR3 sequence: CATSRAFSGNTIYF. Written as DNA, the CDR3 is TGTGCCACCAGCAGGGCCTTCTCTGGAAACACCATATATTTT.